Sequencing of this T cell receptor (beta chain) was carried out in a study of human T cells and chemical hapten exposure. Study information: Sensitizing treatment utilized 2% DPC over an approximately 2 cm by approximately 2 cm portion of upper inner arm skin. Largely, small differences in pooled library volume made per-sample TCR yields vary. Diphenylcyclopropenone doses were given weekly to the scalps of patients across the roughly 22-week study.

Time point meaning: pre-sensitization, week 0. Treatment: therapeutic diphenylcyclopropenone sensitization with weekly scalp DPC. This clonotype was seen repeatedly, ten times or more. Its antigen is unknown. Overall study results and limits: High-frequency TCRs, those above 1 in 1000, stayed the same after DPC sensitization.

This CDR3 region has 17 residues. Germline assignment: CDR1 LGHNA and CDR2 YNFKEQ. V was pared by 0 bases and J by 2 bases, with 7 bases of the junction left unmatched. TCRdb fed the RACE reads into MiXCR, producing one record per CDR3 protein. The sample yields over 300,000 distinct CDR3 sequences, 5.1% seen once. The origin of this receptor is a woman between 45 and 60 years old with alopecia areata. Some clones in this sample may be carry-over from other donors' samples. This chain links TRBV4-2 with TRBJ2-3; TRBD2 matches at 8 bases. Sequenced material: whole blood, taken in connection with sensitization to the hapten diphenylcyclopropenone (DPC). The CDR3 protein is CASSQDPTGGATDTQYF. CDR3 coding DNA: TGTGCCAGCAGCCAAGATCCGACGGGAGGGGCCACAGATACGCAGTATTTT.